The present T cell receptor (beta chain) was sequenced within a study of post-analysis software for immune sequencing data. Broader study findings: When patients were compared with controls, 4 or 5 TRBV segments were more frequent, TRBV5-6, TRBV5-1 and TRBV20-1 among them. Clustering by F measure revealed strong co-clustering among samples prepared together in one batch.

Note on this clonotype: Antigen: not known.

Built from TCR beta cDNA, the libraries had unique molecular identifiers in them. Each sample of about 0.9 to 10 million input T cells yielded around 500,000 cDNA molecules, so each molecule approximated one T cell. TCRdb used MiXCR to reprocess the PCR reads, holding one entry per CDR3 protein. The sample gives about 460,000 distinct CDR3 sequences, 40% to 55% of which show up once; about 12% is in the top ten. CDR3 length: 13 amino acids. CDR1 is SQVTM, CDR2 ANQGSEA, per germline. Trimming pared 5 bases from V and 0 bases from J, leaving 10 bases between. This chain links TRBV29-1 with TRBJ1-1; D gene uncertain. The source of this sequence is a girl between 5 and 17 years old with multiple sclerosis. Sequencing used blood. The CDR3 region is CSVLTEMNTEAFF. In nucleotides, the CDR3 is TGCAGCGTTCTCACCGAAATGAACACTGAAGCTTTCTTT.